The clone carrying this T cell receptor beta chain was recorded once. This record belongs to a study of shared T cell receptors in the human thymus. Sequenced by immunoSEQ multiplex PCR; TCRdb stores in-frame clones only, minus some. The repertoire consists of about 610,000 clones, with roughly 90% occurring once and the leading ten covering about 0.01%. The CDR3 is made up of 17 amino acids. Germline CDR1 is SGHTA and CDR2 is FQGNSA. V was pared by 4 bases and J by 4 bases, with 14 bases of the junction left unmatched. These records were also assigned to another study, of human thymus T cells. That study adds: Donors were healthy Finnish babies undergoing corrective operations for congenital heart defects. Resections obtained during corrective heart surgery supplied the thymus tissue. Repertoires from thymus and blood appeared to show biased V and J gene usage. Related work found strong thymic repertoire overlap between unrelated individuals.

The rearrangement links TRBV7-2 to TRBJ2-5; TRBD1 matches 8 bases. This TCR was sampled from a boy under two years old with a congenital heart defect. The sample comprised thymocytes. In DNA form, the CDR3 reads TGTGCCAGCAGCTCAAACCAGGGACAGGTCAGCAGAGAGACCCAGTACTTC. This sequence encodes CASSSNQGQVSRETQYF.